These T cell receptor beta chains were read from a single sample in a study of graft-versus-host responses after intestinal transplantation. The antigens for these receptors are not known. Measured with immunoSEQ multiplex PCR; TCRdb has only the in-frame clones, and not every one. The sample comprises about 85,000 clones, around 90% of which are singletons, and about 8% rests with the top ten. The sequencing here drew on unstimulated CD8+ T cells sorted from spleen or lymph node cells, taken before transplant. Every receptor here comes from a human donor who was the organ donor for an intestinal transplant. Each CDR3 is given with its conserved first and last residue. A D gene is named only where the DNA matches it firmly. Size tells how often a clone was seen (once, few, many) or the class of an expanded clone, and some rows leave it out.

CDR3nt: TGTGCCAGCAGCAGACGGGACTCCTACGAGCAGTACTTC
CDR3aa: CASSRRDSYEQYF
abundance: NA
j_gene: TRBJ2-7
d_gene: NA
v_gene: TRBV7-9

CDR3nt: TGCGCCAGCAGCCCCGGCCCAGTGGGAATGGACTCTGGAAACACCATATATTTT
CDR3aa: CASSPGPVGMDSGNTIYF
abundance: NA
j_gene: TRBJ1-3
d_gene: NA
v_gene: TRBV4-1

CDR3nt: TGTGCCAGCAGTTTCACGAGGGAGGGCTACGAGCAGTACTTC
CDR3aa: CASSFTREGYEQYF
abundance: NA
j_gene: TRBJ2-7
d_gene: TRBD2
v_gene: TRBV27

CDR3nt: TGTGCCAGCAGCTTGGAAGTTGCCGAGCAGTACTTC
CDR3aa: CASSLEVAEQYF
abundance: NA
j_gene: TRBJ2-7
d_gene: NA
v_gene: TRBV5-5

CDR3nt: TGTGCCTGGAGTGTAGCAGGTTACACCGGGGAGCTGTTTTTT
CDR3aa: CAWSVAGYTGELFF
abundance: NA
j_gene: TRBJ2-2
d_gene: NA
v_gene: TRBV30

CDR3nt: TGTGCCTGGAATTCCGGATACACTGAAGCTTTCTTT
CDR3aa: CAWNSGYTEAFF
abundance: few
j_gene: TRBJ1-1
d_gene: NA
v_gene: TRBV30

CDR3nt: TGCGCCAGCAGCATCGGACAAGGGGGGAACACTGAAGCTTTCTTT
CDR3aa: CASSIGQGGNTEAFF
abundance: NA
j_gene: TRBJ1-1
d_gene: NA
v_gene: TRBV5-1

CDR3nt: TGTGCCAGCAGCTTAGGACAGGGCAATCAGCCCCAGCATTTT
CDR3aa: CASSLGQGNQPQHF
abundance: NA
j_gene: TRBJ1-5
d_gene: NA
v_gene: TRBV7-9

CDR3nt: TGCGCCAGCAGCCAAGATAAGGGGGGCAACTACGAGCAGTACTTC
CDR3aa: CASSQDKGGNYEQYF
abundance: NA
j_gene: TRBJ2-7
d_gene: NA
v_gene: TRBV4-1

CDR3nt: TGTGCCAGCAGTTATGGGACCACAGATACGCAGTATTTT
CDR3aa: CASSYGTTDTQYF
abundance: NA
j_gene: TRBJ2-3
d_gene: NA
v_gene: TRBV6-5

CDR3nt: TGTGCCAGCAGTTTAGGGGGCAGCGGGCAGCCCCAGCATTTT
CDR3aa: CASSLGGSGQPQHF
abundance: NA
j_gene: TRBJ1-5
d_gene: NA
v_gene: TRBV27

CDR3nt: TGTGCCAGCAGCTTCCCCAATCAGCCCCAGCATTTT
CDR3aa: CASSFPNQPQHF
abundance: NA
j_gene: TRBJ1-5
d_gene: NA
v_gene: TRBV11-3

CDR3nt: TGTGCCAGCAGCTTTAGCAATCAGCCCCAGCATTTT
CDR3aa: CASSFSNQPQHF
abundance: few
j_gene: TRBJ1-5
d_gene: NA
v_gene: TRBV11-2

CDR3nt: TGTGCCAGCAGCGTAGGACGTGCAGGGGGCGAGCGTGCTTTCTTT
CDR3aa: CASSVGRAGGERAFF
abundance: NA
j_gene: TRBJ1-1
d_gene: TRBD1
v_gene: TRBV9

CDR3nt: TGTGCCAGCAGTTGGGGGAGGGCCTACGAGCAGTACTTC
CDR3aa: CASSWGRAYEQYF
abundance: NA
j_gene: TRBJ2-7
d_gene: TRBD2
v_gene: TRBV27

CDR3nt: TGCGCCAGCAGCTTTTTACTCGGACAGGGGGGATCAGATACGCAGTATTTT
CDR3aa: CASSFLLGQGGSDTQYF
abundance: NA
j_gene: TRBJ2-3
d_gene: TRBD1
v_gene: TRBV5-1

CDR3nt: TGTGCCAGCAGTGTGGACAGCTCCTACGAGCAGTACTTC
CDR3aa: CASSVDSSYEQYF
abundance: NA
j_gene: TRBJ2-7
d_gene: NA
v_gene: TRBV6-1

CDR3nt: TGTGCCAGCAGCTTGGCACGGGGGGGGATAAGCTACACCTTC
CDR3aa: CASSLARGGISYTF
abundance: NA
j_gene: TRBJ1-2
d_gene: NA
v_gene: TRBV5-4